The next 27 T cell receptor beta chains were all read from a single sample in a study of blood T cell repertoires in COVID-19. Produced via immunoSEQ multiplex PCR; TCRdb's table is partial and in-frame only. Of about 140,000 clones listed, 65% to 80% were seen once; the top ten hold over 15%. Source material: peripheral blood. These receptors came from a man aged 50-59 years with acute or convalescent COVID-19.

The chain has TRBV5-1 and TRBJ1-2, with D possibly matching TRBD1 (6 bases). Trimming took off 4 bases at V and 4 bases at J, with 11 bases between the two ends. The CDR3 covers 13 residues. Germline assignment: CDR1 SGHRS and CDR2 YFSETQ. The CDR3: CASSRDTSYGYTF. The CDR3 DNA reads TGCGCCAGCAGCCGGGACACTAGCTATGGCTACACCTTC.

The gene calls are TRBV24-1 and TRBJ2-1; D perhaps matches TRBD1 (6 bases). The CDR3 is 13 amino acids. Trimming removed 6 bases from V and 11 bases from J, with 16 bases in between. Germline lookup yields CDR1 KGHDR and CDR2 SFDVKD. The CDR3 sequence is CATSLSTGKKQFF. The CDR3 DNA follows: TGTGCCACCAGTTTATCTACAGGGAAAAAGCAGTTCTTC.

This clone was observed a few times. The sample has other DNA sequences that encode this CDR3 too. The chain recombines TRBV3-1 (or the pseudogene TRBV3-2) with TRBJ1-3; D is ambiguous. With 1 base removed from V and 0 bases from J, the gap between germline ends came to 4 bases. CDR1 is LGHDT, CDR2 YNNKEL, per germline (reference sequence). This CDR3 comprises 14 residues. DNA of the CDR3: TGTGCCAGCAGCCAAGGCGGCTCTGGAAACACCATATATTTT. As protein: CASSQGGSGNTIYF.

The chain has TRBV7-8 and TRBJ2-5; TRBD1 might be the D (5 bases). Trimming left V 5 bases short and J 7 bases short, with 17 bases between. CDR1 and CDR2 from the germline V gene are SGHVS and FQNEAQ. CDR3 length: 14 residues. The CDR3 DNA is TGTGCCAGCAGCCGGCAGGGTAGGTGGGGGACCCAGTACTTC. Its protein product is CASSRQGRWGTQYF. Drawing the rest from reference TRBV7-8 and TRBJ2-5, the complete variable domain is GAGVSQSPRYKVAKRGQDVALRCDPISGHVSLFWYQQALGQGPEFLTYFQNEAQLDKSGLPSDRFFAERPEGSVSTLKIQRTQQEDSAVYLCASSRQGRWGTQYFGPGTRLLVL.

For the CDR3, the DNA is TGTGCCAGCAGCCTGAAGGGACAGGGGGCACCTGAAGCTTTCTTT. Translating gives CASSLKGQGAPEAFF. The chain couples TRBV13 to TRBJ1-1; 12 bases align to TRBD1. V trimming: 5 bases; J trimming: 6 bases; junction bases outside the gene matches: 7. Germline V lookup: CDR1 PRHDT, CDR2 FYEKMQ (reference sequence). There are 15 residues in the CDR3.

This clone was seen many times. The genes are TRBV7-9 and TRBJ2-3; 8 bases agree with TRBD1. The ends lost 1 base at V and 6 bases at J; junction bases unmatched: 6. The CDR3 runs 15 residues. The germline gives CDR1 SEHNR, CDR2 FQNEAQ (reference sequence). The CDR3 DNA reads TGTGCCAGCAGCTTAGTTTCAGGGGGCGTGGATACGCAGTATTTT. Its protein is CASSLVSGGVDTQYF. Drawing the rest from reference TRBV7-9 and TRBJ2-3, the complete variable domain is DTGVSQNPRHKITKRGQNVTFRCDPISEHNRLYWYRQTLGQGPEFLTYFQNEAQLEKSRLLSDRFSAERPKGSFSTLEIQRTEQGDSAMYLCASSLVSGGVDTQYFGPGTRLTVL.

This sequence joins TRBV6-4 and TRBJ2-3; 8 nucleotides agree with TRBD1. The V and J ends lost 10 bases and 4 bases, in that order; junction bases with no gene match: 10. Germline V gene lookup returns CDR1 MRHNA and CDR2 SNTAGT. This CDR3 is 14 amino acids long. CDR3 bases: TGTGCCACCGCGACAGGGGAATGGTCAGATACGCAGTATTTT. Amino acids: CATATGEWSDTQYF.

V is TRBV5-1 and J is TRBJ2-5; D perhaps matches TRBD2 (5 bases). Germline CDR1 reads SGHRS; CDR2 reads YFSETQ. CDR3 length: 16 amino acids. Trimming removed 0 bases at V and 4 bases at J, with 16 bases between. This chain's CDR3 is CASSLVRNRRGETQYF. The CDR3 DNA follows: TGCGCCAGCAGCTTGGTGCGGAACCGTCGGGGAGAGACCCAGTACTTC.

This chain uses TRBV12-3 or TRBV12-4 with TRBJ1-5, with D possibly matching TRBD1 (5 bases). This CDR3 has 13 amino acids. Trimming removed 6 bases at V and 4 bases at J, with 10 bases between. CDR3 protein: CASSLRVNQPQHF. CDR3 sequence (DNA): TGTGCCAGCAGCCTCAGGGTAAATCAGCCCCAGCATTTT.

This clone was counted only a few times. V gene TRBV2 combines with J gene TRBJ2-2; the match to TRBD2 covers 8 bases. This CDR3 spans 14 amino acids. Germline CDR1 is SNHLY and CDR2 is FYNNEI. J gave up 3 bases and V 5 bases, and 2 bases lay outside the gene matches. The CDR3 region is CASSFSGDTGELFF. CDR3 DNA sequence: TGTGCCAGCAGTTTTAGCGGGGACACCGGGGAGCTGTTTTTT.

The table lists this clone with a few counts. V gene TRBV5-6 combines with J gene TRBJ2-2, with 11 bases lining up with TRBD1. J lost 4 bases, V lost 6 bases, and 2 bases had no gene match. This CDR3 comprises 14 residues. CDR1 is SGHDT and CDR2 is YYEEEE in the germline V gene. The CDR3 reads CASTGTGGTGELFF. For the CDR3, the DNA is TGTGCCAGCACCGGGACAGGGGGCACCGGGGAGCTGTTTTTT.

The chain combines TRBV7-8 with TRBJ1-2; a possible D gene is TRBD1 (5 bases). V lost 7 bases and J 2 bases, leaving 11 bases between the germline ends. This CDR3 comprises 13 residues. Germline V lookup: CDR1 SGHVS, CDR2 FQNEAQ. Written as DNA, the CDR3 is TGTGCCAGCAAAAGGGGCGAGAACTATGGCTACACCTTC. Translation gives CASKRGENYGYTF.

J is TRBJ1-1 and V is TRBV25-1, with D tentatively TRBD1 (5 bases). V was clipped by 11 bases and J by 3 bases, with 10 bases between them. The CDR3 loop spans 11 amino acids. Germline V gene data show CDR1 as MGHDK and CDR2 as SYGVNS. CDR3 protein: CAGGTDTEAFF. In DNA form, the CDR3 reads TGTGCCGGAGGGACCGACACTGAAGCTTTCTTT.

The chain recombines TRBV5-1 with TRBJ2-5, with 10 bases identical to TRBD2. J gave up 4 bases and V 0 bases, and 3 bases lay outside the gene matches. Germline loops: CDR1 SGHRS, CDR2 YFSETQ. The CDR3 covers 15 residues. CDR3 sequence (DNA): TGCGCCAGCAGCTTGGTAGGGACTAGCGTAGAGACCCAGTACTTC. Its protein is CASSLVGTSVETQYF.

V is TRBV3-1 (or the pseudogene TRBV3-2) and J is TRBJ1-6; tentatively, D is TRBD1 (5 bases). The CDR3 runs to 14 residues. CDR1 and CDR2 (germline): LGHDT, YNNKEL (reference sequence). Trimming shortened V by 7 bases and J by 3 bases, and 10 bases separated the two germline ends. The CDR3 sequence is CASTLGGYNSPLHF. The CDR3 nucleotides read TGTGCCAGCACCTTGGGGGGCTATAATTCACCCCTCCACTTT.

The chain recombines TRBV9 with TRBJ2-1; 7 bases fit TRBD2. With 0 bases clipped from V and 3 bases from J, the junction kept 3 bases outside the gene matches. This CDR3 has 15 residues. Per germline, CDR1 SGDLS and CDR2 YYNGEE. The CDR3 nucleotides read TGTGCCAGCAGCGTAGTTGCGGGGGTCTACAATGAGCAGTTCTTC. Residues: CASSVVAGVYNEQFF.

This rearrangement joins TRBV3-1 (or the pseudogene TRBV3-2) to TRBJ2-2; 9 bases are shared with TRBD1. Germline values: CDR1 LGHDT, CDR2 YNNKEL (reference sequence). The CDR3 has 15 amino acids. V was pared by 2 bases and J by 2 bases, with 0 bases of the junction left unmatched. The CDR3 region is CASSQTGGNTGELFF. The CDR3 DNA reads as TGTGCCAGCAGCCAAACAGGGGGCAACACCGGGGAGCTGTTTTTT.

CDR3 bases: TGTGCCAGCAGCCAAGGGGGGTGGGGACTAGCGGAGAACACCGGGGAGCTGTTTTTT. It codes for CASSQGGWGLAENTGELFF. The V gene is TRBV3-1 (or the pseudogene TRBV3-2), the J gene TRBJ2-2, with TRBD2 matching over 11 bases. Germline CDR1 LGHDT, CDR2 YNNKEL (reference sequence). V shed 1 base and J 1 base; nucleotides not matched to a gene: 8. The CDR3 has 19 residues.

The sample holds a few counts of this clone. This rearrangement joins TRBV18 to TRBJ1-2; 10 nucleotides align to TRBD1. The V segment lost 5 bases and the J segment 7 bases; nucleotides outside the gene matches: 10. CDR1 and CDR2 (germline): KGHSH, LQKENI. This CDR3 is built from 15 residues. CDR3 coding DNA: TGTGCCAGCTCAGGACCCGGGACAGGGGCCGGTGGCTACACCTTC. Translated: CASSGPGTGAGGYTF.

In nucleotides, the CDR3 is TGTGCCAGCAGTGAATTTCTTAGAGCGGACAATGAGCAGTTCTTC. Amino acids: CASSEFLRADNEQFF. This rearrangement joins TRBV6-1 to TRBJ2-1; a weak D match, TRBD2 (5 bases). The CDR3 loop spans 15 amino acids. V was shortened by 2 bases and J by 5 bases, with 13 bases between the two germline ends. Germline loops: CDR1 MNHNS, CDR2 SASEGT.

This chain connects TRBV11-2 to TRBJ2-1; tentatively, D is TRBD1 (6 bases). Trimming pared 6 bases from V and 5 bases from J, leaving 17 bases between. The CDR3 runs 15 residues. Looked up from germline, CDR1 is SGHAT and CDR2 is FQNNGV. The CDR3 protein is CASRGIRGSHNEQFF. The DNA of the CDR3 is TGTGCCAGCAGGGGGATCAGGGGTTCCCACAATGAGCAGTTCTTC.

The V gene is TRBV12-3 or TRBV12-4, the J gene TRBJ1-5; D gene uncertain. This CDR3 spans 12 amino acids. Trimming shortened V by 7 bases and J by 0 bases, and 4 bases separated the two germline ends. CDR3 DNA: TGTGCCAGCAAATATAGCAATCAGCCCCAGCATTTT. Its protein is CASKYSNQPQHF.

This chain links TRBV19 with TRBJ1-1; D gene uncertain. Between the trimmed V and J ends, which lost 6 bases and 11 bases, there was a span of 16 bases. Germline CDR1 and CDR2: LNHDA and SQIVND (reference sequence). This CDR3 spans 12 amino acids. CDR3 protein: CASRQNQRVAFF. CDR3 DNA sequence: TGTGCCAGTAGGCAGAACCAGAGGGTTGCTTTCTTT.

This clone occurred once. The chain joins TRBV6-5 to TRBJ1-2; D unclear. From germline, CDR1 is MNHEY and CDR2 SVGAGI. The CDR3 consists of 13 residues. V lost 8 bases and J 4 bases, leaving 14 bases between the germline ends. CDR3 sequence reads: CASSEGNGYGYTF. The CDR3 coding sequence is TGTGCCAGCTCGGAGGGAAACGGCTATGGCTACACCTTC.

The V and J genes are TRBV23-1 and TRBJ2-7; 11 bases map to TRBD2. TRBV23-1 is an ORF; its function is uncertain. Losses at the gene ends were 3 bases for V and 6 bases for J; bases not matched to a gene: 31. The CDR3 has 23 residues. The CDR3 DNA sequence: TGCGCCAGCAGTCAGCAAGGAGAAGGCAGGGGAAAAAGTAGCGGGGGGGCCGGTCCCGAGCAGTACGTC. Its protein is CASSQQGEGRGKSSGGAGPEQYV.

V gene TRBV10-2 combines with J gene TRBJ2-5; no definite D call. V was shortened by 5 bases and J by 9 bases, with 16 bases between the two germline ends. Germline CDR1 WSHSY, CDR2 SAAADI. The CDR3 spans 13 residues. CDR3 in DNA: TGCGCCAGCAGTCCTCTGACTGCAACGGCCCAGTACTTC. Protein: CASSPLTATAQYF.

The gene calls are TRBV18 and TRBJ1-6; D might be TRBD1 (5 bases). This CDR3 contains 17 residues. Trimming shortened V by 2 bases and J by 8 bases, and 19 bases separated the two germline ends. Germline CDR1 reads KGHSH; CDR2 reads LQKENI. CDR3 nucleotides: TGTGCCAGCTCACCAACGGGCGACAAATGGACACATTCACCCCTCCACTTT. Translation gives CASSPTGDKWTHSPLHF.